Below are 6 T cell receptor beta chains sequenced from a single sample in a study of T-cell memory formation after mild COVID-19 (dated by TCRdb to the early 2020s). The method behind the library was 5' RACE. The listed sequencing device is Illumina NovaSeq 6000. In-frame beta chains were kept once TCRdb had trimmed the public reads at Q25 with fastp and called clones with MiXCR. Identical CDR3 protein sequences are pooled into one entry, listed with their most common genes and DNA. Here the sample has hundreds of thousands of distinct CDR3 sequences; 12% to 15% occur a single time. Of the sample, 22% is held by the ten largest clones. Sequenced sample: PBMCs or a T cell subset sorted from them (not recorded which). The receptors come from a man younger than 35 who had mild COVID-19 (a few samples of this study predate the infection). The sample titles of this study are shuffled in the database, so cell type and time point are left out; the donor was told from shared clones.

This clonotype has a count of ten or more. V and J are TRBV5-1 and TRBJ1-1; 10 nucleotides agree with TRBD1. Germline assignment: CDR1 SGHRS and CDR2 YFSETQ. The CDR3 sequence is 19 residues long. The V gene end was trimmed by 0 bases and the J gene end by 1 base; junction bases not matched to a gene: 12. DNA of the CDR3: TGCGCCAGCAGCTTGGTAGGGACAGGGGTGCGAAAGGGGAACACTGAAGCTTTCTTT. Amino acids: CASSLVGTGVRKGNTEAFF.

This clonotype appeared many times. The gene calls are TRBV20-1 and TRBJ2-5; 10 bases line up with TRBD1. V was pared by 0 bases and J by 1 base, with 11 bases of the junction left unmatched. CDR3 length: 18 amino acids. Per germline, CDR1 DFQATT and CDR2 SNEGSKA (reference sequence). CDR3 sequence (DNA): TGCAGTGCTAGAGATTGGACAGGGGGACGAACGTTCCAAGAGACCCAGTACTTC. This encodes CSARDWTGGRTFQETQYF.

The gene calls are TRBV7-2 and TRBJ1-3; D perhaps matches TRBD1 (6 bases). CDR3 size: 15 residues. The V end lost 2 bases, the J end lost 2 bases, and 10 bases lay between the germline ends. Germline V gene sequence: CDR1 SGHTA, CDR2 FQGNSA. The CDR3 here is CASSLTRGPGNTIYF. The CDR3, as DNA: TGTGCCAGCAGCTTAACCAGGGGACCTGGAAACACCATATATTTT.

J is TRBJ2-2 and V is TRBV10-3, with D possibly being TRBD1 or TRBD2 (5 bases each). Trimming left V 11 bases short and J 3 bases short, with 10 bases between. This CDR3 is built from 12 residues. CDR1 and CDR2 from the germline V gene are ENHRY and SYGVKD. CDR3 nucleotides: TGTGCCGGCCTGGGGGACACCGGGGAGCTGTTTTTT. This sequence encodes CAGLGDTGELFF.

In nucleotides, the CDR3 is TGTGCCAGCAGGTTAAGGGTCAATACAGATACGCAGTATTTT. It codes for CASRLRVNTDTQYF. The chain combines TRBV2 with TRBJ2-3; D remains ambiguous. V was clipped by 6 bases and J by 3 bases, with 13 bases between them. Germline V gene lookup returns CDR1 SNHLY and CDR2 FYNNEI. The CDR3 extends over 14 amino acids.

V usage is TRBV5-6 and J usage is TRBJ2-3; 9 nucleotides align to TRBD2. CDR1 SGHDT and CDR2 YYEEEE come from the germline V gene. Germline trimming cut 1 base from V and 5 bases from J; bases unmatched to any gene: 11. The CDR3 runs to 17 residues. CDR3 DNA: TGTGCCAGCAGCTTGAGCGGCGGGGGGGCCGAAGGAGATACGCAGTATTTT. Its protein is CASSLSGGGAEGDTQYF.